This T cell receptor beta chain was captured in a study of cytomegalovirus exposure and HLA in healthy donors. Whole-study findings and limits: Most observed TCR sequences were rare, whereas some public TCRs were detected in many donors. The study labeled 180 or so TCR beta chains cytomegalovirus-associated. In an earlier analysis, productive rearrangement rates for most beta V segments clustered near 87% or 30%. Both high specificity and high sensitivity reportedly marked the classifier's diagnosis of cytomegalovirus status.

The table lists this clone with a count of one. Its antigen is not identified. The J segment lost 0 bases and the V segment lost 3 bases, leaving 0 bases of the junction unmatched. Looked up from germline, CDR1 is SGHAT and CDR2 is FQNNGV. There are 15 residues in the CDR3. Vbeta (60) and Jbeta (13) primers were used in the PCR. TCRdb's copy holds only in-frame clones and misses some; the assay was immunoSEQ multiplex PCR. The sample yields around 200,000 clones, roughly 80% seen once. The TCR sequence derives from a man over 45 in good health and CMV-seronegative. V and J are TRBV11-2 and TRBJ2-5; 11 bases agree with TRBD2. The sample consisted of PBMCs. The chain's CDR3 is CASSLTSGDQETQYF. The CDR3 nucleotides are TGTGCCAGCAGCTTGACTAGCGGGGACCAAGAGACCCAGTACTTC. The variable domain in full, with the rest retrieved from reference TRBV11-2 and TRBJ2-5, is EAGVAQSPRYKIIEKRQSVAFWCNPISGHATLYWYQQILGQGPKLLIQFQNNGVVDDSQLPKDRFSAERLKGVDSTLKIQPAKLEDSAVYLCASSLTSGDQETQYFGPGTRLLVL.